The 28 T cell receptor beta chains in this list originate from one sample, sequenced in a study of early T cells in non-severe SARS-CoV-2 infection (dated by TCRdb to about 2021). The library was prepared using 5' RACE. The sequencer was a NextSeq 500. TCRdb trimmed public reads at Q25 via fastp, called clones via MiXCR and kept in-frame beta chains. CDR3 protein duplicates are merged, each entry listing the most common genes and DNA. This sample comprises some 80,000 distinct CDR3 sequences, roughly an eighth of them detected only once. Approximately 7% of the sample rests with the top ten. The sequenced sample consisted of whole blood. The receptors come from an adult who was a healthcare worker with PCR-confirmed SARS-CoV-2 infection or an uninfected control (not recorded which).

The chain carries TRBV27 and TRBJ1-6; D gene unclear. Germline lookup yields CDR1 MNHEY and CDR2 SMNVEV (reference sequence). This CDR3 has 15 residues. V lost 5 bases to trimming and J lost 6 bases, with 14 bases between them. The CDR3 region has the DNA TGTGCCAGCAGTATTAGGAGACTACTTAATTCACCCCTCCACTTT. This gives the protein CASSIRRLLNSPLHF.

This clonotype was seen a few times. This chain connects TRBV27 to TRBJ1-5; 8 bases fit TRBD1. CDR1 is MNHEY, CDR2 SMNVEV, per germline (reference sequence). The CDR3 covers 21 residues. V shed 6 bases, J shed 1 base, and the junction held 23 bases outside the gene matches. CDR3 coding DNA: TGTGCCAGCAGACTCCTGCTACAGGGGGGCCGGTCACGAGGCAGCAATCAGCCCCAGCATTTT. Its protein is CASRLLLQGGRSRGSNQPQHF.

The chain couples TRBV13 to TRBJ2-7, with D hard to call. CDR1 and CDR2 (germline): PRHDT, FYEKMQ (reference sequence). Trimming took 4 bases from V and 6 from J, leaving 19 bases between them. The CDR3 has 15 residues. CDR3 sequence (DNA): TGTGCCAGCAGCTCCCGGAACCGCCGGCAGAGCGAGCAGTACTTC. It yields the protein CASSSRNRRQSEQYF.

The genes are TRBV7-9 and TRBJ1-1; no clear D gene. The CDR3 extends over 13 amino acids. Trimming pared 2 bases from V and 3 bases from J, leaving 7 bases between. Germline V lookup: CDR1 SEHNR, CDR2 FQNEAQ (reference sequence). The CDR3 is CASSLLADTEAFF. DNA of the CDR3: TGTGCCAGCAGCTTATTGGCCGACACTGAAGCTTTCTTT.

This clonotype has only a few counts. The chain is built from TRBV9 and TRBJ2-4, with 10 positions matching TRBD2. V dropped 0 bases and J dropped 5; count of bases not matched to a gene: 14. The germline V gene encodes CDR1 SGDLS and CDR2 YYNGEE. The CDR3 has 19 residues. This CDR3 reads CASSVDGTGAGGPENIQYF. The CDR3 DNA is TGTGCCAGCAGCGTAGACGGAACAGGAGCGGGAGGGCCTGAAAACATTCAGTACTTC.

This clonotype was observed a few times. The V call is TRBV6-2 or TRBV6-3, the J call TRBJ2-2, with D unclear. The ends were cut back, 2 bases at V and 1 base at J, with 2 bases in the middle. CDR1 and CDR2 (germline): MNHEY, SVGEGT. CDR3 length equals 13 residues. The CDR3 here is CASSYLNTGELFF. The CDR3 nucleotides are TGTGCCAGCAGTTACCTGAACACCGGGGAGCTGTTTTTT.

This clonotype was found a few times. The rearrangement joins TRBV10-3 to TRBJ1-2, with TRBD1 as a possible D gene (6 bases). V was cut by 6 bases and J by 0 bases, with 26 bases left in between. The CDR3 covers 19 residues. CDR1 is ENHRY and CDR2 is SYGVKD in the germline V gene. DNA of the CDR3: TGTGCCATCAGGGGGAAAGTGGGGTTTCGGACAGCAGCTAACTATGGCTACACCTTC. This codes for CAIRGKVGFRTAANYGYTF.

This clonotype was detected only a few times. The CDR3 nucleotides are TGTGCCAGCAGCCCGCGGAAGGGCGGAACTAATGAAAAACTGTTTTTT. It is translated as CASSPRKGGTNEKLFF. The rearrangement uses TRBV5-4 and TRBJ1-4; D not certain. This CDR3 is 16 amino acids long. The V gene lost 4 bases and the J gene lost 1 base, with 14 bases spanning the gap. Germline-derived CDR1 and CDR2 are SGHNT and YYREEE (reference sequence).

This sequence joins TRBV6-9 and TRBJ1-5, with D perhaps matching TRBD1 (6 bases). Germline-derived CDR1 and CDR2 are MNHGY and SVAAGI. The CDR3 has 16 amino acids. Trimming shortened V by 2 bases and J by 4 bases, and 15 bases separated the two germline ends. In DNA, the CDR3 is TGTGCCAGCAGTTATAAATTCAGGGGCCCGAATCAGCCCCAGCATTTT. Encoded protein: CASSYKFRGPNQPQHF.

This sequence joins TRBV11-2 and TRBJ2-3; possibly TRBD1 for D (6 bases). The germline V and J ends were trimmed by 7 bases and 7 bases, with 12 bases remaining between them. The CDR3 is 12 residues long. The germline V gene has CDR1 SGHAT and CDR2 FQNNGV. The CDR3: CASTRDTNTQYF. The CDR3 DNA is TGTGCCAGCACAAGGGACACGAATACGCAGTATTTT. The full variable domain, rest sourced from reference TRBV11-2 and TRBJ2-3, is EAGVAQSPRYKIIEKRQSVAFWCNPISGHATLYWYQQILGQGPKLLIQFQNNGVVDDSQLPKDRFSAERLKGVDSTLKIQPAKLEDSAVYLCASTRDTNTQYFGPGTRLTVL.

This clonotype showed up many times. V and J are TRBV29-1 and TRBJ2-7, with D perhaps TRBD1 or TRBD2 (5 bases each). Germline V gives CDR1 SQVTM, CDR2 ANQGSEA. V lost 6 bases and J 2 bases, leaving 14 bases between the germline ends. This CDR3 is 13 amino acids long. The CDR3 region is CSVGDRATYEQYF. DNA for the CDR3: TGCAGCGTAGGGGACCGTGCGACCTACGAGCAGTACTTC.

This clonotype was seen a handful of times. The gene calls are TRBV7-8 and TRBJ2-2; TRBD1 matches 8 bases. CDR1 and CDR2 (germline): SGHVS, FQNEAQ. V was clipped by 5 bases and J by 9 bases; unmatched bases: 8. The CDR3 spans 14 residues. Here the CDR3 reads CASSPDRGSRELFF. Here the CDR3 DNA reads TGTGCCAGCAGCCCAGACAGGGGTAGTCGGGAGCTGTTTTTT.

Only a few counts were recorded for this clonotype. The rearrangement links TRBV11-3 to TRBJ2-2, with no clear D. The ends were cut back, 2 bases at V and 7 bases at J, with 8 bases in the middle. The CDR3 totals 13 residues. The germline CDR1 and CDR2 sequences are SGHNT and YENEEA. Here the CDR3 DNA reads TGTGCCAGCAGCTTAATCGATGGCGGGGAGCTGTTTTTT. Protein product: CASSLIDGGELFF.

To note about this clonotype: Given a much more abundant clone one base away, this may be a read error. V gene TRBV18 combines with J gene TRBJ2-7, with D unclear. Germline assignment: CDR1 KGHSH and CDR2 LQKENI. This CDR3 has 11 amino acids. The CDR3 DNA follows: TGTGTCAGCTCACCAATGTACGAGCAGTACTTC. It is translated as CVSSPMYEQYF.

This clonotype was observed at least ten times. The genes are TRBV7-9 and TRBJ2-2; TRBD2 aligns across 7 bases. The germline CDR1 and CDR2 sequences are SEHNR and FQNEAQ (reference sequence). Germline trimming cut 7 bases from V and 3 bases from J; bases unmatched to any gene: 8. The CDR3 spans 15 residues. The CDR3 coding sequence is TGTGCCAGCACCTCGAGTCGGGAGGACACCGGGGAGCTGTTTTTT. Its translation: CASTSSREDTGELFF. Filled out from reference TRBV7-9 and TRBJ2-2, the complete variable domain reads DTGVSQNPRHKITKRGQNVTFRCDPISEHNRLYWYRQTLGQGPEFLTYFQNEAQLEKSRLLSDRFSAERPKGSFSTLEIQRTEQGDSAMYLCASTSSREDTGELFFGEGSRLTVL.

This clonotype has only a few counts. The V and J genes are TRBV7-2 and TRBJ2-7, with D uncertain. V gave up 1 base and J gave up 3 bases, with 7 bases separating them. Germline-derived CDR1 and CDR2 are SGHTA and FQGNSA. CDR3 length: 13 residues. The CDR3 is CASSLGGHYEQYF. CDR3 nucleotide sequence: TGTGCCAGCAGCTTAGGGGGTCACTACGAGCAGTACTTC.

This clonotype was seen ten or more times. The chain carries TRBV7-2 and TRBJ1-1; no definite D call. The V gene lost 2 bases and the J gene lost 11 bases, with 21 bases spanning the gap. Germline assignment: CDR1 SGHTA and CDR2 FQGNSA. The CDR3 runs to 15 residues. The CDR3 reads CASSLNRAHFGSAFF. The CDR3, as DNA: TGTGCCAGCAGCTTAAACCGGGCCCATTTTGGATCGGCTTTCTTT.

V gene TRBV11-2 combines with J gene TRBJ2-7; TRBD2 agrees at 10 bases. V lost 3 bases, J lost 2 bases, and 7 bases stayed unmatched. CDR3 size: 16 residues. Per germline, CDR1 SGHAT and CDR2 FQNNGV. CDR3 protein: CASSLTSGWEAYEQYF. CDR3 DNA sequence: TGTGCCAGCAGCTTGACTAGCGGGTGGGAAGCCTACGAGCAGTACTTC.

This clonotype was counted at least ten times. J is TRBJ1-5 and V is TRBV29-1, with 9 bases matching TRBD1. This CDR3 comprises 16 residues. V gave up 6 bases and J gave up 0 bases; unmatched junction bases: 9. Germline V gene data show CDR1 as SQVTM and CDR2 as ANQGSEA. The CDR3 DNA reads TGCAGCGTCGCCACTTGGGGACAGGGTAGCAATCAGCCCCAGCATTTT. Amino acid sequence: CSVATWGQGSNQPQHF.

This CDR3 is CASSLYPVEAFF. The CDR3 DNA follows: TGTGCCAGCAGCTTATATCCCGTTGAAGCTTTCTTT. The chain combines TRBV7-9 with TRBJ1-1; D unclear. The V and J ends lost 2 bases and 7 bases respectively, with 8 bases between them. Looked up from germline, CDR1 is SEHNR and CDR2 is FQNEAQ (reference sequence). The CDR3 extends over 12 amino acids.

This clonotype occurred a few times. The rearrangement joins TRBV10-3 to TRBJ2-3; no clear D gene. The CDR3 is 15 amino acids. V was pared by 0 bases and J by 0 bases, with 7 bases between. Germline V CDR1 and CDR2: ENHRY, SYGVKD. This chain's CDR3 is CAISESYISTDTQYF. Written as DNA, the CDR3 is TGTGCCATCAGTGAGTCTTACATAAGCACAGATACGCAGTATTTT.

At least ten counts were recorded for this clonotype. The V call is TRBV7-2, the J call TRBJ2-1; D is undetermined. V was clipped by 1 base and J by 2 bases, with 12 bases between them. This CDR3 is 16 amino acids long. Germline V lookup: CDR1 SGHTA, CDR2 FQGNSA. CDR3 DNA: TGTGCCAGCAGCTTAGGGCCTCCTCCAACCTACAATGAGCAGTTCTTC. It encodes CASSLGPPPTYNEQFF. Using reference TRBV7-2 and TRBJ2-1 for the parts outside the CDR3, the full variable domain is GAGVSQSPSNKVTEKGKDVELRCDPISGHTALYWYRQSLGQGLEFLIYFQGNSAPDKSGLPSDRFSAERTGGSVSTLTIQRTQQEDSAVYLCASSLGPPPTYNEQFFGPGTRLTVL.

This clonotype was counted at least ten times. The chain recombines TRBV12-3 or TRBV12-4 with TRBJ1-2, with no clear D. V lost 5 bases, J lost 5 bases, and 9 bases lay in between. The CDR3 is made up of 12 amino acids. CDR3 DNA: TGTGCCAGCAGTGTGGTCAGGTATGGCTACACCTTC. It specifies CASSVVRYGYTF.

DNA for the CDR3: TGTGCCAGCAGCCCCAAGGGGGGCTTCAGCAATCAGCCCCAGCATTTT. It encodes CASSPKGGFSNQPQHF. The gene calls are TRBV6-2 or TRBV6-3 and TRBJ1-5, with a possible D match to TRBD1 (6 bases). Looked up from germline, CDR1 is MNHEY and CDR2 is SVGEGT. This CDR3 is built from 16 residues. V was clipped by 6 bases and J by 1 base, with 16 bases between them.

The chain combines TRBV7-2 with TRBJ1-5; D perhaps matches TRBD1 (5 bases). V lost 3 bases and J 9 bases, leaving 9 bases between the germline ends. Germline loops: CDR1 SGHTA, CDR2 FQGNSA. There are 12 residues in the CDR3. The CDR3 protein is CASSFQGAPQHF. In nucleotides, the CDR3 is TGTGCCAGCAGCTTCCAGGGTGCGCCCCAGCATTTT.

The chain combines TRBV12-5 with TRBJ1-5; 9 bases fit TRBD1. The CDR3 consists of 18 residues. Per the germline V gene, CDR1 is LGHNT and CDR2 is FRNRAP. V lost 0 bases to trimming and J lost 6 bases; unmatched junction nucleotides: 12. This CDR3 is CASGLVTGGKLRGQPQHF. As DNA, the CDR3 is TGTGCTAGTGGTTTGGTGACAGGGGGAAAGTTAAGGGGTCAGCCCCAGCATTTT.

This clonotype was found many times. The chain employs TRBV20-1 and TRBJ1-2; D uncertain. Trimming removed 1 base from V and 3 bases from J, with 3 bases in between. This CDR3 comprises 11 residues. Germline V gives CDR1 DFQATT, CDR2 SNEGSKA (reference sequence). The CDR3 DNA sequence: TGCAGTGCTAGAGTTGACTATGGCTACACCTTC. It specifies CSARVDYGYTF.

V gene TRBV20-1 combines with J gene TRBJ2-7; 7 nucleotides match TRBD2. With 0 bases clipped from V and 2 bases from J, the junction kept 4 bases outside the gene matches. The CDR3 length is 14 residues. CDR1 and CDR2 from the germline V gene are DFQATT and SNEGSKA (reference sequence). As DNA, the CDR3 is TGCAGTGCTAGAGATCTGGGGGGGGCCTACGAGCAGTACTTC. Its translation: CSARDLGGAYEQYF.